Included here is one T cell receptor (beta chain) sequence, with context. This specimen belongs to a study of blood T cell repertoires in COVID-19. Study-level background: The origin of the acute and convalescent COVID-19 samples was the United States, Italy and Spain. Nucleic acid was either cDNA or gDNA, and it came from T cells, B-cell-depleted T cells, or PBMCs.

Authors' methods: Amplification of reference gene primers provided the estimated nucleated cell counts. Assay used: immunoSEQ multiplex PCR; TCRdb lists only in-frame clones, some missing. The V and J calls and clone size come from that table; D and trimming were worked out from the DNA. The sample lists about 180,000 clones, over 80% occurring once. Trimming stripped 0 bases from V and 2 bases from J, with 8 bases between. The CDR3 covers 15 residues. The germline gives CDR1 SGHRS, CDR2 YFSETQ. The sample comprised peripheral blood. This TCR was sampled from a woman in her sixties with acute or convalescent COVID-19. The genes are TRBV5-1 and TRBJ1-4, with D tentatively TRBD1 (6 bases). CDR3 bases: TGCGCCAGCAGCTTGGGAGGGGGTACTAATGAAAAACTGTTTTTT. Translating gives CASSLGGGTNEKLFF.